This T cell receptor beta chain was captured by sequencing in a study of blood T cells in healthy people across ages. General study points: Higher diversity, along with more naive CD4+ cells, distinguished long-lived donors from aged donors.

A sample-barcoded 5' primer and a J-beta primer mix were used in a second PCR of roughly 7 to 11 cycles. Through a template-switch adaptor with 12 random nucleotides, each cDNA molecule received a tag. CDR3-containing paired-end reads numbered at least 3 million in each sample. TCRdb itself ran the 5' RACE reads through MiXCR, one entry per CDR3 protein. This table holds about 590,000 distinct CDR3 sequences, approximately 30% found once. This CDR3 is built from 15 residues. Germline CDR1 reads SNHLY; CDR2 reads FYNNEI. V lost 4 bases to trimming and J lost 4 bases, with 13 bases between them. This clonotype was seen more than once but under ten times. Antigen specificity is unknown.

Material for sequencing was blood. The rearrangement links TRBV2 to TRBJ2-2, with D perhaps matching TRBD1 (5 bases). The sequence was obtained from a woman older than 75 in good health. CDR3 nucleotides: TGTGCCAGCAGTGTCCGGCCAGGGATCACCGGGGAGCTGTTTTTT. Amino acids: CASSVRPGITGELFF.